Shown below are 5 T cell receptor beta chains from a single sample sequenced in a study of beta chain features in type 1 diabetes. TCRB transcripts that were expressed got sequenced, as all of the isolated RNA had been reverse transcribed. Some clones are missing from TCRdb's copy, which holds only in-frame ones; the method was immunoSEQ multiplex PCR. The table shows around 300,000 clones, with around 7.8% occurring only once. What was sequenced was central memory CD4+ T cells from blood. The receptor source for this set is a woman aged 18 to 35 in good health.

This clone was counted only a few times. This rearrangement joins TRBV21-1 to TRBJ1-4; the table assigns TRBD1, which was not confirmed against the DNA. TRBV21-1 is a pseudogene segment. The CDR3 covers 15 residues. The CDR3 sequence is CASSSRTGPNEKLFF. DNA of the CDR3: TGTGCCAGCAGCAGCCGGACAGGGCCTAATGAAAAACTGTTTTTT.

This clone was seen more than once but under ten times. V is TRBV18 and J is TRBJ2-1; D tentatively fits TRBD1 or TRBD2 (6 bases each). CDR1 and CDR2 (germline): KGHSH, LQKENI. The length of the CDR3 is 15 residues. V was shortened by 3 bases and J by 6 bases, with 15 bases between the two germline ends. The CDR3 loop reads CASSPGGQLRNEQFF. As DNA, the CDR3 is TGTGCCAGCTCACCCGGGGGCCAGCTCCGCAATGAGCAGTTCTTC.

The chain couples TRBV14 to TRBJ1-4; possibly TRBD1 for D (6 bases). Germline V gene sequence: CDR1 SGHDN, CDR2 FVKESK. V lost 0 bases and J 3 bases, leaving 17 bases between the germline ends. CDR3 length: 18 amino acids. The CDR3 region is CASSQDPRGTGANEKLFF. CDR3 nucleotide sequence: TGTGCCAGCAGCCAAGACCCCAGGGGAACCGGGGCTAATGAAAAACTGTTTTTT.

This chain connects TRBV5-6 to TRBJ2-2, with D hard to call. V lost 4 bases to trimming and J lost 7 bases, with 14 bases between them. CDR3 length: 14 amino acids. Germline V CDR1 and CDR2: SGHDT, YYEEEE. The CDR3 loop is CASSLMDGDGELFF. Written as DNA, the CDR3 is TGTGCCAGCAGCCTCATGGATGGCGACGGGGAGCTGTTTTTT.

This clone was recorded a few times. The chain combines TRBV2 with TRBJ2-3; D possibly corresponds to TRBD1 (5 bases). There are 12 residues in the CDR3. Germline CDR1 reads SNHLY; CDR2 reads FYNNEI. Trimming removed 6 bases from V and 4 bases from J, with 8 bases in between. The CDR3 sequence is CASSQGADTQYF. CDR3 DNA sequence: TGTGCCAGCAGCCAGGGCGCAGATACGCAGTATTTT.